The 10 T cell receptor beta chains presented below share a single source sample, sequenced in a study of blood T cells in healthy people across ages. With a J-beta primer mix and a sample-barcoded 5' primer, a second PCR ran about 6 to 11 cycles. One entry per CDR3 protein, called by TCRdb with MiXCR from the 5' RACE reads. This sample yields hundreds of thousands of distinct CDR3 sequences, of which approximately 40% are seen a single time; approximately 31% belongs to the top ten. Source material: blood. These receptors were taken from an elderly man in good health.

In this sample, this clonotype turned up many times. This rearrangement joins TRBV29-1 to TRBJ2-1; tentative D call: TRBD2 (7 bases). Looked up from germline, CDR1 is SQVTM and CDR2 is ANQGSEA. CDR3 length: 12 amino acids. CDR3: CTGGGDNNEQFF. The CDR3 DNA is TGCACCGGAGGGGGGGATAACAATGAGCAGTTCTTC.

This clonotype was seen only a few times. This chain uses TRBV15 with TRBJ2-5; TRBD1 might be the D (8 bases). The DNA matches TRBJ2-7 better at its end, which makes the J call doubtful. Germline V gene data show CDR1 as LNHNV and CDR2 as YYDKDF (reference sequence). This CDR3 contains 15 residues. The CDR3 is CATSIGQGGGREQYF. CDR3 in DNA: TGTGCCACCAGCATCGGACAGGGCGGGGGCCGCGAGCAGTACTTC.

The gene calls are TRBV6-2 or TRBV6-3 and TRBJ2-5; 12 nucleotides line up with TRBD1. There are 18 residues in the CDR3. Germline values: CDR1 MNHEY, CDR2 SVGEGT. V gave up 6 bases and J gave up 5 bases; unmatched junction bases: 16. The CDR3, as DNA: TGTGCCAGCAGGAATCGCCCCGGGACAGGGGGCGCGAAGGAGACCCAGTACTTC. Residues: CASRNRPGTGGAKETQYF.

The V and J genes are TRBV2 and TRBJ2-1; 14 bases fit TRBD2. Germline V lookup: CDR1 SNHLY, CDR2 FYNNEI. The V segment lost 5 bases and the J segment 6 bases; nucleotides outside the gene matches: 6. The CDR3 loop spans 16 amino acids. The CDR3 DNA reads as TGTGCCAGCAGTCGACTAGCGGGGGGGCTGTCCAATGAGCAGTTCTTC. Translation gives CASSRLAGGLSNEQFF.

This clonotype was counted between two and nine times. The CDR3, as DNA: TGCAGCGCAAACAGGGGGCCAGAGACCCAGTACTTC. As protein: CSANRGPETQYF. The rearrangement joins TRBV29-1 to TRBJ2-5; the match to TRBD1 covers 9 bases. The CDR3 totals 12 residues. V lost 7 bases to trimming and J lost 4 bases; unmatched junction nucleotides: 4. Germline values: CDR1 SQVTM, CDR2 ANQGSEA.

This chain uses TRBV4-1 with TRBJ2-1, with 9 bases that match TRBD2. This CDR3 spans 16 amino acids. Germline V gene sequence: CDR1 MGHRA, CDR2 YSYEKL. V shed 0 bases and J 5 bases; nucleotides not matched to a gene: 5. The CDR3 DNA reads TGCGCCAGCAGCCAAGAGACCGCGGGGGGGAACAATGAGCAGTTCTTC. Protein: CASSQETAGGNNEQFF.

As concerns this clonotype: A much more abundant neighbour one base away suggests this may be a read error. J is TRBJ2-4 and V is TRBV21-1; the table's D gene call, TRBD1, was not cross checked with the DNA. TRBV21-1 is flagged as a pseudogene. The CDR3 extends over 12 amino acids. The CDR3, as DNA: TGTGCCAGCAGCAGCCTCAAGGGGAAACAGTACTTC. Its translation: CASSSLKGKQYF.

V usage is TRBV3-1 and J usage is TRBJ2-3, with unresolved D. Trimming removed 2 bases at V and 0 bases at J, with 12 bases between. CDR1 LGHDT and CDR2 YNNKEL come from the germline V gene (reference sequence). The CDR3 runs to 16 residues. The DNA for the CDR3 is TGTGCCAGCAGCCAATACGGCACTACTAGCACAGATACGCAGTATTTT. Translation: CASSQYGTTSTDTQYF.

This chain connects TRBV7-6 to TRBJ1-1; D unresolved. CDR3 size: 16 residues. V shed 3 bases and J shed 1 base, with 15 bases lying between them. Germline values: CDR1 SGHVS, CDR2 FNYEAQ. In DNA, the CDR3 is TGTGCCAGCAGCTTTACGACTTTACGGGGGAACACTGAAGCTTTCTTT. It encodes CASSFTTLRGNTEAFF. The full variable domain, in which reference TRBV7-6 and TRBJ1-1 provide the parts outside the CDR3, is GAGVSQSPRYKVTKRGQDVALRCDPISGHVSLYWYRQALGQGPEFLTYFNYEAQQDKSGLPNDRFSAERPEGSISTLTIQRTEQRDSAMYRCASSFTTLRGNTEAFFGQGTRLTVV.

The chain is built from TRBV7-2 and TRBJ2-2; D possibly corresponds to TRBD2 (5 bases). Trimming took 5 bases from V and 5 from J, leaving 9 bases between them. Germline loops: CDR1 SGHTA, CDR2 FQGNSA. The CDR3 totals 13 residues. The CDR3 DNA reads TGTACCAGCAGCCTTAGGGAGACCGGGGAGCTGTTTTTT. The encoded protein is CTSSLRETGELFF.